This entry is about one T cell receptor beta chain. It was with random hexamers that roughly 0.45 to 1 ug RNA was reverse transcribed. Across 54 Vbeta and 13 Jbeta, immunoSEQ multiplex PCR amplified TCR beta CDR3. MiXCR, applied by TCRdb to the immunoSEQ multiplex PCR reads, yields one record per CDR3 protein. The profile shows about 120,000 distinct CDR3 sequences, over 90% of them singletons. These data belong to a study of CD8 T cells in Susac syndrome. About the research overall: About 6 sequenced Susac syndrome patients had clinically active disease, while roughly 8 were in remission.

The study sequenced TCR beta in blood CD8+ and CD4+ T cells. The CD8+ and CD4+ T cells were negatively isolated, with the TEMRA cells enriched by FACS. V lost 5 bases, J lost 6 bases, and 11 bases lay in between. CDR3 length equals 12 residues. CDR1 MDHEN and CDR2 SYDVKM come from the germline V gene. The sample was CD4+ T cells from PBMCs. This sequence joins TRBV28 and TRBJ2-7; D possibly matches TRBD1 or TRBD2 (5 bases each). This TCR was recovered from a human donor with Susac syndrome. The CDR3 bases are TGTGCCAGCAGTCCCCAGGGACGCGAGCAGTACTTC. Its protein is CASSPQGREQYF.